Listed here are 30 T cell receptor beta chains from one sample, sequenced in a study of T cells in tumors after PD-1 blockade. Profiling relied on immunoSEQ multiplex PCR, and the TCRdb table lists in-frame clones only, not all of them. The sample comprises some 66,000 clones, approximately 79% of which are singletons, and 4.7% rests with the top ten. Sequences were derived from PBMCs, sampled after anti-PD-1 treatment. These receptors were collected from a human donor with basal cell carcinoma.

The V and J genes are TRBV5-1 and TRBJ2-5, with D unresolved. The CDR3 runs 13 residues. Germline CDR1 reads SGHRS; CDR2 reads YFSETQ. Trimming removed 5 bases from V and 0 bases from J, with 8 bases in between. CDR3: CASSKGNQETQYF. DNA for the CDR3: TGCGCCAGCAGTAAAGGGAACCAAGAGACCCAGTACTTC. Looking up the rest from reference TRBV5-1 and TRBJ2-5 gives the full variable domain: KAGVTQTPRYLIKTRGQQVTLSCSPISGHRSVSWYQQTPGQGLQFLFEYFSETQRNKGNFPGRFSGRQFSNSRSEMNVSTLELGDSALYLCASSKGNQETQYFGPGTRLLVL.

This chain connects TRBV29-1 to TRBJ2-3, with D possibly being TRBD2 (5 bases). Deletions cut 5 bases from V and 2 bases from J, with 8 bases between. Germline V gene lookup returns CDR1 SQVTM and CDR2 ANQGSEA. The length of the CDR3 is 12 residues. The CDR3 region is CSVRGNTDTQYF. The CDR3 DNA sequence: TGCAGCGTTCGGGGTAACACAGATACGCAGTATTTT.

The chain joins TRBV30 to TRBJ2-7; 13 bases fit TRBD2. With 2 bases clipped from V and 6 bases from J, the junction kept 4 bases outside the gene matches. The CDR3 loop spans 14 amino acids. CDR1 is GTSNPN and CDR2 is SVGIG in the germline V gene (reference sequence). CDR3 sequence (DNA): TGTGCCTGGAGTTACACTAGCGGGGGGGGCGAGCAGTACTTC. Its protein is CAWSYTSGGGEQYF.

The genes are TRBV12-3 or TRBV12-4 and TRBJ2-5; no clear D gene. The V end lost 4 bases, the J end lost 3 bases, and 9 bases lay between the germline ends. CDR3 size: 13 residues. The CDR3 is CASSYGGEETQYF. CDR3 in DNA: TGTGCCAGCAGTTACGGCGGAGAAGAGACCCAGTACTTC.

The rearrangement uses TRBV5-6 and TRBJ2-7; D is perhaps TRBD1 (6 bases). Trimming pared 1 base from V and 4 bases from J, leaving 18 bases between. This CDR3 spans 16 amino acids. From germline, CDR1 is SGHDT and CDR2 YYEEEE. Here the CDR3 DNA reads TGTGCCAGCAGCTTGTTGACAGGCGGGTCGGTTTACGAGCAGTACTTC. Translating it yields CASSLLTGGSVYEQYF.

The chain recombines TRBV30 with TRBJ2-1; 10 nucleotides agree with TRBD1. This CDR3 is 15 amino acids long. Trimming cost V 7 bases and J 2 bases; bases outside gene matches: 8. Germline V gene sequence: CDR1 GTSNPN, CDR2 SVGIG (reference sequence). CDR3 residues: CASLTGTGAYNEQFF. For the CDR3, the DNA is TGTGCCTCGCTTACCGGGACAGGGGCCTACAATGAGCAGTTCTTC. The entire variable domain, with the rest obtained from reference TRBV30 and TRBJ2-1, is as follows: SQTIHQWPATLVQPVGSPLSLECTVEGTSNPNLYWYRQAAGRGLQLLFYSVGIGQISSEVPQNLSASRPQDRQFILSSKKLLLSDSGFYLCASLTGTGAYNEQFFGPGTRLTVL.

The gene calls are TRBV2 and TRBJ2-3, with D possibly matching TRBD2 (5 bases). Per the germline V gene, CDR1 is SNHLY and CDR2 is FYNNEI. Trimming took off 7 bases at V and 13 bases at J, with 18 bases between the two ends. This CDR3 contains 12 residues. The CDR3 loop is CASNQASSFKYF. CDR3 nucleotides: TGTGCCAGCAACCAGGCTAGCAGTTTTAAGTATTTT.

The chain couples TRBV2 to TRBJ2-1; 8 bases fit TRBD1. The CDR3 is 12 residues long. Germline V gives CDR1 SNHLY, CDR2 FYNNEI. The ends lost 4 bases at V and 10 bases at J; junction bases unmatched: 3. The CDR3, as DNA: TGTGCCAGCAGTGTTGGGACAGGCGAGCAGTTCTTC. Translating it yields CASSVGTGEQFF. Variable domain in full (rest from reference TRBV2 and TRBJ2-1): EPEVTQTPSHQVTQMGQEVILRCVPISNHLYFYWYRQILGQKVEFLVSFYNNEISEKSEIFDDQFSVERPDGSNFTLKIRSTKLEDSAMYFCASSVGTGEQFFGPGTRLTVL.

The chain couples TRBV6-5 to TRBJ1-4; D remains ambiguous. The V end lost 7 bases, the J end lost 5 bases, and 14 bases lay between the germline ends. There are 14 residues in the CDR3. Per the germline V gene, CDR1 is MNHEY and CDR2 is SVGAGI. The CDR3 loop reads CASTSRAPNEKLFF. CDR3 DNA: TGTGCCAGCACCTCAAGGGCCCCGAATGAAAAACTGTTTTTT.

This clone was seen only a few times. The chain combines TRBV5-6 with TRBJ2-7; the D gene is possibly TRBD1 (6 bases). Trimming cost V 0 bases and J 1 base, with 11 bases left between them. The germline CDR1 and CDR2 sequences are SGHDT and YYEEEE. This CDR3 has 15 residues. CDR3 sequence: CASSLDRVRSYEQYF. The CDR3 nucleotides are TGTGCCAGCAGCTTGGACAGGGTAAGGTCCTACGAGCAGTACTTC.

There are a few counts of this clone. The rearrangement uses TRBV11-1 and TRBJ2-2; D is uncertain. Between the trimmed V and J ends, which lost 5 bases and 2 bases, there was a span of 6 bases. CDR1 is SGHAT, CDR2 FQDESV, per germline (reference sequence). There are 13 residues in the CDR3. The CDR3 loop reads CASSHVNTGELFF. CDR3 sequence (DNA): TGTGCCAGCAGCCACGTTAACACCGGGGAGCTGTTTTTT.

The chain links TRBV5-1 to TRBJ1-5; TRBD1 aligns across 7 bases. CDR3 size: 16 residues. After removal of 4 bases from V and 4 bases from J, the junction contained 11 bases not matched to a gene. Germline CDR1 is SGHRS and CDR2 is YFSETQ. The CDR3 bases are TGCGCCAGCAGCCCGACAGGGCTTAATGGGAATCAGCCCCAGCATTTT. Translated, it gives CASSPTGLNGNQPQHF.

The rearrangement joins TRBV11-3 to TRBJ2-1, with a weak D call TRBD2 (6 bases). Germline loops: CDR1 SGHNT, CDR2 YENEEA. CDR3 size: 14 residues. The V gene lost 0 bases and the J gene lost 5 bases, with 8 bases spanning the gap. CDR3 in DNA: TGTGCCAGCAGCTTAGATGGGGGGAACAATGAGCAGTTCTTC. As protein: CASSLDGGNNEQFF.

The V call is TRBV2, the J call TRBJ2-3; 11 bases agree with TRBD2. J gave up 6 bases and V 6 bases, and 14 bases lay outside the gene matches. Germline values: CDR1 SNHLY, CDR2 FYNNEI. This CDR3 has 17 amino acids. CDR3 in DNA: TGTGCCAGCAGGCCTCTAGCGGGGGGCCCTCGACAGGATACGCAGTATTTT. Its translation is CASRPLAGGPRQDTQYF.

The rearrangement links TRBV6-2 or TRBV6-3 to TRBJ2-1, with 9 bases fitting TRBD1. This CDR3 has 16 residues. Germline loops: CDR1 MNHEY, CDR2 SVGEGT. The V gene end was trimmed by 2 bases and the J gene end by 4 bases; junction bases not matched to a gene: 6. The CDR3 here is CASSYGDRAGYNEQFF. In DNA form, the CDR3 reads TGTGCCAGCAGTTACGGGGACAGGGCGGGGTACAATGAGCAGTTCTTC.

The gene calls are TRBV6-5 and TRBJ2-7; perhaps D is TRBD1 or TRBD2 (6 bases each). Between the trimmed V and J ends, which lost 7 bases and 4 bases, there was a span of 11 bases. Germline V gene lookup returns CDR1 MNHEY and CDR2 SVGAGI. This CDR3 comprises 12 residues. The CDR3 DNA sequence: TGTGCCAGCACTAAAGGGGGGTACGAGCAGTACTTC. Translated: CASTKGGYEQYF.

This clone showed up just a few times. The genes are TRBV10-2 and TRBJ2-7; 7 bases agree with TRBD1. Trimming cost V 8 bases and J 2 bases; bases outside gene matches: 6. Germline values: CDR1 WSHSY, CDR2 SAAADI. CDR3 length: 13 residues. The CDR3 spells CASEDRFTYEQYF. CDR3 coding DNA: TGCGCCAGCGAGGACAGGTTTACCTACGAGCAGTACTTC.

The chain has TRBV2 and TRBJ2-1; 10 nucleotides match TRBD1. From germline, CDR1 is SNHLY and CDR2 FYNNEI. The V segment lost 8 bases and the J segment 9 bases; nucleotides outside the gene matches: 7. This CDR3 comprises 13 residues. The chain's CDR3 is CASHDRGRGEQFF. CDR3 coding DNA: TGTGCCAGCCACGACAGGGGGCGAGGTGAGCAGTTCTTC. Filled out from reference TRBV2 and TRBJ2-1, the complete variable domain reads EPEVTQTPSHQVTQMGQEVILRCVPISNHLYFYWYRQILGQKVEFLVSFYNNEISEKSEIFDDQFSVERPDGSNFTLKIRSTKLEDSAMYFCASHDRGRGEQFFGPGTRLTVL.

The V call is TRBV7-9, the J call TRBJ2-5, with no clear D. This CDR3 comprises 15 residues. V was pared by 7 bases and J by 5 bases, with 20 bases between. Germline V gives CDR1 SEHNR, CDR2 FQNEAQ (reference sequence). This chain's CDR3 is CASIYTSTGMETQYF. The CDR3 nucleotides are TGTGCCAGCATCTACACCTCGACTGGGATGGAGACCCAGTACTTC. Combining the CDR3 with reference TRBV7-9 and TRBJ2-5 gives the whole variable domain DTGVSQNPRHKITKRGQNVTFRCDPISEHNRLYWYRQTLGQGPEFLTYFQNEAQLEKSRLLSDRFSAERPKGSFSTLEIQRTEQGDSAMYLCASIYTSTGMETQYFGPGTRLLVL.

This rearrangement joins TRBV6-5 to TRBJ1-1; D not certain. Germline CDR1 reads MNHEY; CDR2 reads SVGAGI. Between the trimmed V and J ends, which lost 6 bases and 3 bases, there was a span of 17 bases. CDR3 length equals 15 residues. In nucleotides, the CDR3 is TGTGCCAGCAGCCTTACTTCAATACTAGACACTGAAGCTTTCTTT. Residues: CASSLTSILDTEAFF.

The chain recombines TRBV5-1 with TRBJ2-7, with TRBD2 as a possible D gene (5 bases). Germline loops: CDR1 SGHRS, CDR2 YFSETQ. With 2 bases removed from V and 2 bases from J, the gap between germline ends came to 14 bases. The CDR3 extends over 15 amino acids. CDR3 DNA sequence: TGCGCCAGCAGCTTCCGAGCCGGGGATACCTACGAGCAGTACTTC. This sequence encodes CASSFRAGDTYEQYF.

The chain couples TRBV6-5 to TRBJ2-7; a possible D gene is TRBD2 (6 bases). Germline CDR1 is MNHEY and CDR2 is SVGAGI. This CDR3 contains 15 residues. Between the trimmed V and J ends, which lost 6 bases and 4 bases, there was a span of 19 bases. CDR3 residues: CASRYAKAGLYEQYF. CDR3 in DNA: TGTGCCAGCAGGTACGCGAAAGCGGGCCTATACGAGCAGTACTTC.

This clone was counted between two and nine times. The V and J genes are TRBV18 and TRBJ2-7, with 9 bases identical to TRBD2. The CDR3 covers 15 residues. The V gene's germline CDR1 is KGHSH and CDR2 LQKENI. After removal of 3 bases from V and 6 bases from J, the junction contained 9 bases not matched to a gene. The CDR3 protein is CASSPGGGGAGEQYF. CDR3 nucleotide sequence: TGTGCCAGCTCACCGGGCGGCGGGGGGGCAGGCGAGCAGTACTTC.

The gene calls are TRBV6-1 and TRBJ1-1; 9 nucleotides align to TRBD1. The V gene's germline CDR1 is MNHNS and CDR2 SASEGT. V lost 1 base, J lost 9 bases, and 3 bases stayed unmatched. The CDR3 is made up of 13 amino acids. The CDR3 DNA reads as TGTGCCAGCAGTGAAGGACAGGGGGGAAAAGCTTTCTTT. Its translation is CASSEGQGGKAFF.

The chain uses TRBV18 and TRBJ2-7; D is perhaps TRBD1 (6 bases). Germline lookup yields CDR1 KGHSH and CDR2 LQKENI. The CDR3 is 15 amino acids. Trimming removed 2 bases at V and 0 bases at J, with 11 bases between. CDR3 loop: CASSPGGESSYEQYF. The CDR3 DNA is TGTGCCAGCTCACCAGGGGGCGAGAGCTCCTACGAGCAGTACTTC.

This rearrangement joins TRBV5-5 to TRBJ2-5; 13 nucleotides agree with TRBD2. Germline V CDR1 and CDR2: SGHKS, YYEKEE (reference sequence). The CDR3 runs 15 residues. The V gene end was trimmed by 6 bases and the J gene end by 5 bases; junction bases not matched to a gene: 7. The CDR3 region is CASTVLAGGLETQYF. The CDR3 region has the DNA TGTGCCAGCACCGTACTAGCGGGGGGGCTCGAGACCCAGTACTTC.

The J gene is TRBJ2-7, the V gene TRBV7-9; D assignment may be TRBD1 or TRBD2 (5 bases each). The germline V gene encodes CDR1 SEHNR and CDR2 FQNEAQ (reference sequence). The CDR3 has 14 amino acids. Trimming shortened V by 3 bases and J by 0 bases, and 9 bases separated the two germline ends. CDR3 amino acids: CASSFRETSYEQYF. The CDR3 coding sequence is TGTGCCAGCAGCTTCAGGGAGACCTCCTACGAGCAGTACTTC. Variable domain in full (rest from reference TRBV7-9 and TRBJ2-7): DTGVSQNPRHKITKRGQNVTFRCDPISEHNRLYWYRQTLGQGPEFLTYFQNEAQLEKSRLLSDRFSAERPKGSFSTLEIQRTEQGDSAMYLCASSFRETSYEQYFGPGTRLTVT.

This clone has a single count. The chain has TRBV7-8 and TRBJ2-3; 14 bases are shared with TRBD2. Per germline, CDR1 SGHVS and CDR2 FQNEAQ. The V segment lost 3 bases and the J segment 7 bases; nucleotides outside the gene matches: 3. CDR3 length: 15 residues. CDR3 DNA sequence: TGTGCCAGCAGCTTGACTAGCGGGGGGGGAAATACGCAGTATTTT. It encodes CASSLTSGGGNTQYF.

CDR3 DNA sequence: TGCAGCGTTTCCAACACTGAAGCTTTCTTT. It yields the protein CSVSNTEAFF. The V and J genes are TRBV29-1 and TRBJ1-1; D is unclear. Trimming pared 5 bases from V and 2 bases from J, leaving 3 bases between. This CDR3 is 10 amino acids long. The germline V gene has CDR1 SQVTM and CDR2 ANQGSEA.

This chain connects TRBV6-5 to TRBJ1-1; D ambiguous. Trimming took off 2 bases at V and 7 bases at J, with 11 bases between the two ends. The CDR3 runs to 13 residues. CDR1 is MNHEY, CDR2 SVGAGI, per germline. The CDR3, as DNA: TGTGCCAGCAGTTACGGAACGGCCCTTGAAGCTTTCTTT. It translates to CASSYGTALEAFF.